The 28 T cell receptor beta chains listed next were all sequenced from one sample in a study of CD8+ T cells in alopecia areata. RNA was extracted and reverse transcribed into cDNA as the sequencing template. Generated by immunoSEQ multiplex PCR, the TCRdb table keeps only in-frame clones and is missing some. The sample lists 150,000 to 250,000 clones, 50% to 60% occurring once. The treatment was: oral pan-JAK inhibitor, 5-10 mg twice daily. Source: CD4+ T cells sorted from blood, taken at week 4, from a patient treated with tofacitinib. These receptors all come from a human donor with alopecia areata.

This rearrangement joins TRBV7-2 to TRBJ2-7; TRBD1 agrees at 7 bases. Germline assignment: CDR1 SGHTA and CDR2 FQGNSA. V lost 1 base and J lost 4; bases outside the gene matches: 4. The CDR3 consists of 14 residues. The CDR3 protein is CASSLGQGKYEQYF. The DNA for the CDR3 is TGTGCCAGCAGCTTAGGACAGGGCAAGTACGAGCAGTACTTC.

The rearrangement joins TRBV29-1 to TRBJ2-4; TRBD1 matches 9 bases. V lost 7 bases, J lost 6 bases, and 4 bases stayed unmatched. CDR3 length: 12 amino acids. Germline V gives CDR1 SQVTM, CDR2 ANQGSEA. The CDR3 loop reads CSAPGQGNIQYF. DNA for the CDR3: TGCAGCGCCCCGGGACAGGGAAACATTCAGTACTTC.

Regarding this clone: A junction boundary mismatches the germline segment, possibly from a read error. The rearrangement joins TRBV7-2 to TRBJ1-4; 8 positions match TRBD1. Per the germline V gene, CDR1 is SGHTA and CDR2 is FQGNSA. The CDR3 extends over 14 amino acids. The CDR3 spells CASSWTGTSEKLFF. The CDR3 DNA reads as TGTGCCAGCAGCTGGACAGGGACTAGTGAAAAACTGTTTTTT.

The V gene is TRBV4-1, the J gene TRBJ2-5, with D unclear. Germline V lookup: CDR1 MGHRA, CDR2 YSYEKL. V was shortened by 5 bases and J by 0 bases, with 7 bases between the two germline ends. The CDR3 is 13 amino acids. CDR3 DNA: TGCGCCAGCAGCAAAGCTAACCAAGAGACCCAGTACTTC. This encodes CASSKANQETQYF.

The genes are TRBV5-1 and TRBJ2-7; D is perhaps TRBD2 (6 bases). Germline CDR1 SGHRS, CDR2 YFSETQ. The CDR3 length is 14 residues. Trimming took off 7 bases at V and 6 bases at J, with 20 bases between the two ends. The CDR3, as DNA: TGCGCCAGCGGCGGTGGGCCCGGGGGTTCCGAGCAGTACTTC. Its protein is CASGGGPGGSEQYF.

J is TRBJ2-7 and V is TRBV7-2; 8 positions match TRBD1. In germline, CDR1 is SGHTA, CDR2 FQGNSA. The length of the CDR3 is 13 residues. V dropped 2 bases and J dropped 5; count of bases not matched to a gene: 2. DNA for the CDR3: TGTGCCAGCAGCTTACAGGGGGCGGACGAGCAGTACTTC. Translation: CASSLQGADEQYF.

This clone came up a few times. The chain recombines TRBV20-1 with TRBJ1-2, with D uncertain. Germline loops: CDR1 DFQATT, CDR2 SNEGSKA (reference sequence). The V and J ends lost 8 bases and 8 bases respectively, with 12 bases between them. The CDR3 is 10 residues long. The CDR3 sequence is CSPGGRGYTF. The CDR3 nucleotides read TGCAGTCCGGGAGGGCGAGGCTACACCTTC.

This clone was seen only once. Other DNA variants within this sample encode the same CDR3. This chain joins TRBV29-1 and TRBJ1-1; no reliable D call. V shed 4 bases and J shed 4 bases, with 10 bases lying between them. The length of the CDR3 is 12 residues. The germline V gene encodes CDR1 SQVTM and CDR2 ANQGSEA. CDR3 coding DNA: TGCAGCGTTGGGGGAGTTGGCACTGAAGCTTTCTTT. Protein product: CSVGGVGTEAFF.

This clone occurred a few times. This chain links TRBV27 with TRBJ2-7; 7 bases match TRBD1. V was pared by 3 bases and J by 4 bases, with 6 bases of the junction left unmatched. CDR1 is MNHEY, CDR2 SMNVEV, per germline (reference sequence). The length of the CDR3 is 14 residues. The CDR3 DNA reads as TGTGCCAGCAGTTTGGTAGGGGGCGGGTACGAGCAGTACTTC. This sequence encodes CASSLVGGGYEQYF.

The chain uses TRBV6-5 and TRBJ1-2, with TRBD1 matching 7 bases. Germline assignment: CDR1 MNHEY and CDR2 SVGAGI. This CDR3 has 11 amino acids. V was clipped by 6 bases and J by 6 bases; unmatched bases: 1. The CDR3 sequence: CASRTGDGYTF. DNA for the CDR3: TGTGCCAGCAGAACAGGGGATGGCTACACCTTC.

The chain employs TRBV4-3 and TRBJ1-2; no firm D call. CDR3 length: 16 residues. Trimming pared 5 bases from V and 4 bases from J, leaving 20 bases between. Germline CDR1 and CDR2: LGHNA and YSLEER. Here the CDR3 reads CASSFVDGRSLYGYTF. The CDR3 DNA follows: TGCGCCAGCAGCTTCGTTGATGGCAGAAGCCTCTATGGCTACACCTTC.

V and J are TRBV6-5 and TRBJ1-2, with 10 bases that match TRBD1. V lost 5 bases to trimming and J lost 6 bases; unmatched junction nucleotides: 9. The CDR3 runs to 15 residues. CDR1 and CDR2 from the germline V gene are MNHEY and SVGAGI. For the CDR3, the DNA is TGTGCCAGCAGTCGTACCCGGGACAGGGGTAATGGCTACACCTTC. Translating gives CASSRTRDRGNGYTF.

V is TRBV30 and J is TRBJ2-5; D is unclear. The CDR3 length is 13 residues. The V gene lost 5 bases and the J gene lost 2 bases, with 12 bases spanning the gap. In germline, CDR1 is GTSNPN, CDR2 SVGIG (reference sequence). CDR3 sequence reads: CAWDHGLQETQYF. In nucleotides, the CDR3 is TGTGCCTGGGACCACGGTCTACAAGAGACCCAGTACTTC.

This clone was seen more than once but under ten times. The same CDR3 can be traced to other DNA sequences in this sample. For the CDR3, the DNA is TGCAGTGCTAGGCGAGGGGAGACCCAGTACTTC. Translated: CSARRGETQYF. The chain joins TRBV20-1 to TRBJ2-5; D possibly corresponds to TRBD2 (5 bases). The CDR3 is 11 residues long. Deletions cut 3 bases from V and 5 bases from J, with 7 bases between. Germline loops: CDR1 DFQATT, CDR2 SNEGSKA (reference sequence).

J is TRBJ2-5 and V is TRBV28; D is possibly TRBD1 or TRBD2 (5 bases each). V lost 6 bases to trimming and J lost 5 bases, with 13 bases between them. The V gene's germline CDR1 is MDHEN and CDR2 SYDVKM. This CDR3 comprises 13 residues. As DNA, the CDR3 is TGTGCCAGCAGCGAAATCTGGGGGGAGACCCAGTACTTC. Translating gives CASSEIWGETQYF.

CDR3 region: CASSVDSFYNEQFF. The CDR3 DNA reads TGCGCCAGCAGCGTGGACTCCTTTTACAATGAGCAGTTCTTC. J is TRBJ2-1 and V is TRBV4-1, with a possible D match to TRBD2 (5 bases). V lost 5 bases to trimming and J lost 4 bases, with 12 bases between them. In germline, CDR1 is MGHRA, CDR2 YSYEKL. The CDR3 covers 14 residues.

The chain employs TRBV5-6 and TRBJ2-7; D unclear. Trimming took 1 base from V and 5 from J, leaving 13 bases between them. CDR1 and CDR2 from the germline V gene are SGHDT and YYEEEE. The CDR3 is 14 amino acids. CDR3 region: CASSLLWARDEQYF. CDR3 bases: TGTGCCAGCAGCTTGCTCTGGGCGAGAGACGAGCAGTACTTC.

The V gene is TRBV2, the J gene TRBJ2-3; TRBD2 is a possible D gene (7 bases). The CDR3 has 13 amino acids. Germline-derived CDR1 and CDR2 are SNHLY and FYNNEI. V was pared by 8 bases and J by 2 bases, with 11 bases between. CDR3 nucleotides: TGTGCCAGCGCGGGGGCCCTCACAGATACGCAGTATTTT. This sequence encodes CASAGALTDTQYF.

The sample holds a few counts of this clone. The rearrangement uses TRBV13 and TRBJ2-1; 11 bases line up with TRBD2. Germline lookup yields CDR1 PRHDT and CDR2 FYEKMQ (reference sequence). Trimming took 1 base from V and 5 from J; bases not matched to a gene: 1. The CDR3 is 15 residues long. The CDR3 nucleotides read TGTGCCAGCAGCTTAGTACTAGCGGGGGACAATGAGCAGTTCTTC. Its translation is CASSLVLAGDNEQFF. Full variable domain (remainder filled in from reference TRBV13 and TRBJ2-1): AAGVIQSPRHLIKEKRETATLKCYPIPRHDTVYWYQQGPGQDPQFLISFYEKMQSDKGSIPDRFSAQQFSDYHSELNMSSLELGDSALYFCASSLVLAGDNEQFFGPGTRLTVL.

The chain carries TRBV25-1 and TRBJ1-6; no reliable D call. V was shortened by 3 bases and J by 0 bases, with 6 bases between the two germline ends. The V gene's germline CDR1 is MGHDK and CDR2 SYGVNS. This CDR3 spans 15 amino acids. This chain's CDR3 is CASSDGSSYNSPLHF. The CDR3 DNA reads TGTGCCAGCAGTGACGGGAGCTCCTATAATTCACCCCTCCACTTT.

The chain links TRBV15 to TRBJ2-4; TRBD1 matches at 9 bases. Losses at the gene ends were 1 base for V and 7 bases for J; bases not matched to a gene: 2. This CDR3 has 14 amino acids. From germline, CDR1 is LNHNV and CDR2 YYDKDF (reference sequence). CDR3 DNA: TGTGCCACCAGCAGAGGACAGGGGGGGAACATTCAGTACTTC. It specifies CATSRGQGGNIQYF.

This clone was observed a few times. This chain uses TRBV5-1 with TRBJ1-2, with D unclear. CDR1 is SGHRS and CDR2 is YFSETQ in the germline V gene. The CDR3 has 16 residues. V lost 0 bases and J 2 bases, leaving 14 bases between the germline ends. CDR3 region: CASSLEAGRENYGYTF. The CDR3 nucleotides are TGCGCCAGCAGCTTGGAGGCCGGGAGGGAAAACTATGGCTACACCTTC.

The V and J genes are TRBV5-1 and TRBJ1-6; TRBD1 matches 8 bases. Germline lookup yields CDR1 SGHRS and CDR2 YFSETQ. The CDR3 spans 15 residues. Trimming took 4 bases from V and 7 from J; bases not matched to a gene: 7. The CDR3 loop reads CASSPGQGGNSPLHF. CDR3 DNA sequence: TGCGCCAGCAGCCCAGGACAGGGCGGCAATTCACCCCTCCACTTT.

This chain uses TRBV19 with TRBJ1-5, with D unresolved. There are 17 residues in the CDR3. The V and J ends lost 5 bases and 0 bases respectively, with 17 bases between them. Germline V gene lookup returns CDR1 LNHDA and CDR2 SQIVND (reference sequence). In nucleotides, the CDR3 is TGTGCCAGTAGTCCCCCGATCGCCCATAATAGCAATCAGCCCCAGCATTTT. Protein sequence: CASSPPIAHNSNQPQHF.

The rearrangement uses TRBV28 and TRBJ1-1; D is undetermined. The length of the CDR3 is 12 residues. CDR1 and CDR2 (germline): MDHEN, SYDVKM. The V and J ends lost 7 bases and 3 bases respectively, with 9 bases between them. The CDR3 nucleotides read TGTGCCAGCACCTCGGGTGACACTGAAGCTTTCTTT. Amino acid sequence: CASTSGDTEAFF. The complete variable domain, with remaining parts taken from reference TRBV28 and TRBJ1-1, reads DVKVTQSSRYLVKRTGEKVFLECVQDMDHENMFWYRQDPGLGLRLIYFSYDVKMKEKGDIPEGYSVSREKKERFSLILESASTNQTSMYLCASTSGDTEAFFGQGTRLTVV.

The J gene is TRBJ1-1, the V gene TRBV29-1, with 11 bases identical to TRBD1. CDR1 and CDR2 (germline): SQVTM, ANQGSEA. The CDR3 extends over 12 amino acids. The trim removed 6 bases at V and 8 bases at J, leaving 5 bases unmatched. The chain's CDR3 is CSVRTGGREAFF. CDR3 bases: TGCAGCGTGCGGACAGGGGGCCGGGAAGCTTTCTTT.

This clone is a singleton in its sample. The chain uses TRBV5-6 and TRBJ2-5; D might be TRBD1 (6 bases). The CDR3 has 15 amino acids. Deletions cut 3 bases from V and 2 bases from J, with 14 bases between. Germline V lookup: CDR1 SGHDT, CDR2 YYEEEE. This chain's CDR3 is CASSSRTGNQETQYF. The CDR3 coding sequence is TGTGCCAGCAGCTCGAGAACAGGGAATCAAGAGACCCAGTACTTC.

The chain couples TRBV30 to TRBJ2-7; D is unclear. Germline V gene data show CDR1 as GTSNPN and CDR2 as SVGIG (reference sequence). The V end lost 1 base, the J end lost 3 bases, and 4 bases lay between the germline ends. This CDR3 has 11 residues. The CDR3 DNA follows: TGTGCCTGGAGTGGGGACTACGAGCAGTACTTC. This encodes CAWSGDYEQYF. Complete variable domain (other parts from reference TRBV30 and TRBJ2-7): SQTIHQWPATLVQPVGSPLSLECTVEGTSNPNLYWYRQAAGRGLQLLFYSVGIGQISSEVPQNLSASRPQDRQFILSSKKLLLSDSGFYLCAWSGDYEQYFGPGTRLTVT.